This TCR beta chain was captured by sequencing in a study of T cell repertoires in cytomegalovirus infection. Study-level background: Public TCR beta signatures were indicative of both CMV infection and a matching HLA type.

The CDR3 is made up of 16 amino acids. The J segment lost 5 bases and the V segment lost 2 bases, leaving 10 bases of the junction unmatched. Germline V gene data show CDR1 as SGHTA and CDR2 as FQGNSA. TCRdb processed the reads anew with MiXCR; each CDR3 protein has one entry. The data show under 50,000 distinct CDR3 sequences, with over 20% seen just once and roughly 90% held by the top ten. The table lists this clonotype with a few counts. Its antigen is as yet unknown. Sequenced here: CD8+ T cells from cultured PBMCs, sampled from culture after CMV antigen stimulation. The receptor comes from a human donor in good health (CMV status not recorded). Some clones in this sample may be carry-over from other donors' samples. The chain uses TRBV7-2 and TRBJ1-1; TRBD1 matches 8 bases. The chain's CDR3 is CASSLTPQGAETEAFF. Written as DNA, the CDR3 is TGTGCCAGCAGCTTAACCCCCCAGGGGGCGGAAACTGAAGCTTTCTTT.